The 28 T cell receptor beta chains below were found in one sample sequenced in a study of cytomegalovirus exposure and HLA in healthy donors. PCR employed 60 Vbeta and 13 Jbeta primers. Here immunoSEQ multiplex PCR was the method, and the copy in TCRdb shows in-frame clones only, minus some. Altogether about 150,000 clones are present, more than 65% being singletons, with the ten largest covering nearly 6.5%. The sample comprised PBMCs. The receptors here all came from a man aged 50 to 60 in good health and CMV-seropositive.

V and J are TRBV7-2 and TRBJ2-1; a possible D gene is TRBD1 (6 bases). The V and J ends lost 5 bases and 4 bases respectively, with 15 bases between them. This CDR3 contains 15 residues. Looked up from germline, CDR1 is SGHTA and CDR2 is FQGNSA. CDR3 residues: CASSRYREPYNEQFF. CDR3 nucleotides: TGTGCCAGCAGCCGGTACAGGGAGCCTTACAATGAGCAGTTCTTC.

The rearrangement joins TRBV5-1 to TRBJ2-7; 9 nucleotides agree with TRBD1. This CDR3 is 15 amino acids long. V shed 0 bases and J 1 base; nucleotides not matched to a gene: 2. Germline V CDR1 and CDR2: SGHRS, YFSETQ. The CDR3 nucleotides are TGCGCCAGCAGCTTGGGAGGGACAGGGTCCTACGAGCAGTACTTC. Translating gives CASSLGGTGSYEQYF.

The count of this clone is one. The chain joins TRBV7-9 to TRBJ2-5; possible D gene TRBD2, 5 bases. Looked up from germline, CDR1 is SEHNR and CDR2 is FQNEAQ (reference sequence). The V and J ends lost 6 bases and 1 base respectively, with 12 bases between them. The CDR3 runs to 14 residues. CDR3 nucleotides: TGTGCCAGCAGTACGCGGGCTCTCCAAGAGACCCAGTACTTC. This encodes CASSTRALQETQYF.

This clone was seen a few times. The chain combines TRBV13 with TRBJ2-7, with TRBD1 matching 12 bases. With V trimmed by 4 bases and J by 4 bases, 5 bases remained unmatched. The germline CDR1 and CDR2 sequences are PRHDT and FYEKMQ (reference sequence). The CDR3 is 15 amino acids. CDR3 in amino acids: CASSSRDRGRYEQYF. CDR3 nucleotides: TGTGCCAGCAGCTCCAGGGACAGGGGGCGGTACGAGCAGTACTTC.

This chain joins TRBV13 and TRBJ1-1; possibly TRBD1 for D (5 bases). The CDR3 runs to 16 residues. Trimming removed 5 bases from V and 5 bases from J, with 21 bases in between. Germline V gene data show CDR1 as PRHDT and CDR2 as FYEKMQ (reference sequence). The CDR3 here is CASSRGERGVRTEAFF. The CDR3 coding sequence is TGTGCCAGCAGCCGGGGGGAAAGAGGGGTGCGGACTGAAGCTTTCTTT.

The CDR3 reads CASRTGNQPQHF. CDR3 coding DNA: TGTGCCAGTAGGACAGGGAATCAGCCCCAGCATTTT. This chain links TRBV19 with TRBJ1-5; TRBD1 agrees at 7 bases. The trim removed 6 bases at V and 4 bases at J, leaving 0 bases unmatched. In germline, CDR1 is LNHDA, CDR2 SQIVND (reference sequence). This CDR3 has 12 residues. The whole variable domain, remainder taken from reference TRBV19 and TRBJ1-5, is DGGITQSPKYLFRKEGQNVTLSCEQNLNHDAMYWYRQDPGQGLRLIYYSQIVNDFQKGDIAEGYSVSREKKESFPLTVTSAQKNPTAFYLCASRTGNQPQHFGDGTRLSIL.

This chain links TRBV11-2 with TRBJ1-2; D not resolved. There are 11 residues in the CDR3. Germline V gene sequence: CDR1 SGHAT, CDR2 FQNNGV. Trimming took 3 bases from V and 12 from J, leaving 11 bases between them. CDR3 in amino acids: CASSLGSRNTF. The CDR3 DNA is TGTGCCAGCAGCTTGGGCTCAAGGAACACCTTC.

This clone was observed once. The chain has TRBV4-1 and TRBJ2-7; 8 bases map to TRBD2. After removal of 7 bases from V and 0 bases from J, the junction contained 8 bases not matched to a gene. This CDR3 has 15 residues. Germline V gives CDR1 MGHRA, CDR2 YSYEKL. The CDR3 protein is CASKGVAGLSYEQYV. The DNA for the CDR3 is TGCGCCAGCAAGGGGGTAGCGGGACTCTCCTACGAGCAGTACGTC.

The DNA for the CDR3 is TGTGCCAGCAGCTTAACGGCCAGGGCTGGGAACACTGAAGCTTTCTTT. It encodes CASSLTARAGNTEAFF. The J gene is TRBJ1-1, the V gene TRBV7-3, with a tentative D call TRBD1 (5 bases). The germline gives CDR1 SGHTA, CDR2 FQGTGA. V gave up 0 bases and J gave up 1 base, with 12 bases separating them. CDR3 length equals 16 residues.

The CDR3 nucleotides are TGTGCCAGTAGTATAGGTACGGGAAACACTGAAGCTTTCTTT. This encodes CASSIGTGNTEAFF. This chain connects TRBV19 to TRBJ1-1; D gene unclear. Germline lookup yields CDR1 LNHDA and CDR2 SQIVND (reference sequence). This CDR3 region has 14 residues. The V end was cut by 1 base, the J end by 2 bases, with 8 bases between.

The chain uses TRBV7-3 and TRBJ2-3; D call uncertain. Germline CDR1 is SGHTA and CDR2 is FQGTGA. V lost 5 bases and J lost 6, with 15 bases in between. The CDR3 covers 14 residues. In nucleotides, the CDR3 is TGTGCCAGCAGCCTCCGGTCGGGTTTGGATACGCAGTATTTT. Its translation: CASSLRSGLDTQYF. Full variable domain (remainder filled in from reference TRBV7-3 and TRBJ2-3): GAGVSQTPSNKVTEKGKYVELRCDPISGHTALYWYRQSLGQGPEFLIYFQGTGAADDSGLPNDRFFAVRPEGSVSTLKIQRTERGDSAVYLCASSLRSGLDTQYFGPGTRLTVL.

The rearrangement uses TRBV5-4 and TRBJ1-1, with TRBD1 matching 7 bases. The germline V gene has CDR1 SGHNT and CDR2 YYREEE (reference sequence). The CDR3 is 15 residues long. The V segment lost 0 bases and the J segment 0 bases; nucleotides outside the gene matches: 2. The CDR3 is CASSLDRGVNTEAFF. The DNA for the CDR3 is TGTGCCAGCAGCTTGGACAGGGGCGTGAACACTGAAGCTTTCTTT.

Only one count was recorded for this clone. The chain recombines TRBV6-5 with TRBJ1-3, with 10 bases lining up with TRBD1. The CDR3 loop spans 16 amino acids. Germline CDR1 MNHEY, CDR2 SVGAGI. V lost 4 bases, J lost 0 bases, and 3 bases stayed unmatched. This chain's CDR3 is CASSSGTGASGNTIYF. CDR3 sequence (DNA): TGTGCCAGCAGTTCCGGGACAGGGGCCTCTGGAAACACCATATATTTT.

The J gene is TRBJ1-1, the V gene TRBV5-6, with 9 bases identical to TRBD1. The CDR3 consists of 15 residues. The J segment lost 4 bases and the V segment lost 5 bases, leaving 9 bases of the junction unmatched. CDR1 and CDR2 from the germline V gene are SGHDT and YYEEEE. The CDR3: CASSSNRGLGTEAFF. CDR3 bases: TGTGCCAGCAGTTCGAACAGGGGGCTAGGCACTGAAGCTTTCTTT.

The chain carries TRBV9 and TRBJ1-2; the match to TRBD1 covers 9 bases. Germline V gene sequence: CDR1 SGDLS, CDR2 YYNGEE. The CDR3 is 14 amino acids. Trimming removed 4 bases from V and 3 bases from J; junction bases left unmatched: 4. CDR3 coding DNA: TGTGCCAGCAGCCTCCGGGACAGGGACTATGGCTACACCTTC. Translated, it gives CASSLRDRDYGYTF.

CDR3 in DNA: TGTGCCAGCAGCGGGCCGGGACTAGCGGCTAATGAGCAGTTCTTC. Encoded protein: CASSGPGLAANEQFF. The genes are TRBV9 and TRBJ2-1; TRBD2 aligns across 11 bases. From germline, CDR1 is SGDLS and CDR2 YYNGEE. CDR3 length: 15 amino acids. Trimming took 3 bases from V and 7 from J; bases not matched to a gene: 6.

The chain employs TRBV27 and TRBJ2-1, with 13 bases matching TRBD2. CDR1 and CDR2 from the germline V gene are MNHEY and SMNVEV (reference sequence). Germline trimming cut 10 bases from V and 7 bases from J; bases unmatched to any gene: 4. The CDR3 is made up of 13 amino acids. CDR3 sequence reads: CATTSGGWNEQFF. The CDR3 bases are TGTGCCACGACTAGCGGGGGGTGGAATGAGCAGTTCTTC.

The genes are TRBV10-3 and TRBJ1-1; D is undetermined. This CDR3 is 14 amino acids long. Trimming took off 6 bases at V and 4 bases at J, with 15 bases between the two ends. Germline lookup yields CDR1 ENHRY and CDR2 SYGVKD. The CDR3 nucleotides read TGTGCCATCAGGCTAGGGCAGGAGGGCACTGAAGCTTTCTTT. Translating gives CAIRLGQEGTEAFF.

This chain uses TRBV28 with TRBJ1-3, with D perhaps TRBD1 (6 bases). The germline V and J ends were trimmed by 6 bases and 0 bases, with 12 bases remaining between them. Germline-derived CDR1 and CDR2 are MDHEN and SYDVKM. The CDR3 covers 15 residues. The CDR3 here is CASSPTDSSGNTIYF. CDR3 nucleotides: TGTGCCAGCAGCCCGACGGACAGCTCTGGAAACACCATATATTTT.

This chain joins TRBV11-1 and TRBJ2-5, with 10 bases matching TRBD2. CDR3 length equals 18 residues. The ends lost 5 bases at V and 5 bases at J; junction bases unmatched: 17. Germline CDR1 reads SGHAT; CDR2 reads FQDESV (reference sequence). The CDR3, as DNA: TGTGCCAGCAGCCCCCGTCTCCTAGCGGGGGCCGGTCCGGAGACCCAGTACTTC. It yields the protein CASSPRLLAGAGPETQYF.

This clone showed up just a few times. The CDR3 bases are TGTGCCAGCAGGTCCGACAGGGAGTTGCATTTT. It specifies CASRSDRELHF. The chain links TRBV7-3 to TRBJ1-5; 7 bases map to TRBD1. This CDR3 region has 11 residues. Germline CDR1 reads SGHTA; CDR2 reads FQGTGA. V dropped 6 bases and J dropped 15; count of bases not matched to a gene: 8.

J is TRBJ2-7 and V is TRBV7-2; TRBD1 is a possible D gene (6 bases). Trimming pared 3 bases from V and 0 bases from J, leaving 12 bases between. The length of the CDR3 is 15 residues. Germline V gives CDR1 SGHTA, CDR2 FQGNSA. CDR3 sequence (DNA): TGTGCCAGCAGCTTCGACGACAGGTCCTCCTACGAGCAGTACTTC. This translates into CASSFDDRSSYEQYF.

The V gene is TRBV5-5, the J gene TRBJ1-5, with D possibly TRBD1 on 6 matching bases. The CDR3 totals 15 residues. Per germline, CDR1 SGHKS and CDR2 YYEKEE (reference sequence). The V end was cut by 4 bases, the J end by 0 bases, with 11 bases between. The CDR3: CASSQSDSSNQPQHF. CDR3 nucleotides: TGTGCCAGCAGCCAATCGGACAGTAGCAATCAGCCCCAGCATTTT.

The rearrangement uses TRBV15 and TRBJ1-1; D not certain. The germline V gene encodes CDR1 LNHNV and CDR2 YYDKDF (reference sequence). Trimming cost V 3 bases and J 4 bases, with 15 bases left between them. The CDR3 runs to 15 residues. The CDR3 reads CATSRFTSVITEAFF. DNA for the CDR3: TGTGCCACCAGCAGGTTCACAAGCGTTATCACTGAAGCTTTCTTT. The full variable domain, its missing parts supplied by reference TRBV15 and TRBJ1-1, is DAMVIQNPRYQVTQFGKPVTLSCSQTLNHNVMYWYQQKSSQAPKLLFHYYDKDFNNEADTPDNFQSRRPNTSFCFLDIRSPGLGDTAMYLCATSRFTSVITEAFFGQGTRLTVV.

V usage is TRBV29-1 and J usage is TRBJ1-2; D is perhaps TRBD1 (5 bases). CDR3 length: 16 amino acids. Germline CDR1 SQVTM, CDR2 ANQGSEA. Trimming took 3 bases from V and 7 from J, leaving 24 bases between them. DNA of the CDR3: TGCAGCGTTGATATGGCAGGGTCCCGCCTAAACAGTGGCTACACCTTC. Translation gives CSVDMAGSRLNSGYTF. Using reference TRBV29-1 and TRBJ1-2 for the parts outside the CDR3, the full variable domain is SAVISQKPSRDICQRGTSLTIQCQVDSQVTMMFWYRQQPGQSLTLIATANQGSEATYESGFVIDKFPISRPNLTFSTLTVSNMSPEDSSIYLCSVDMAGSRLNSGYTFGSGTRLTVV.

The CDR3 nucleotides read TGCGCCAGCAGCTTACAGGGGGCGCGCACTGAAGCTTTCTTT. It encodes CASSLQGARTEAFF. The chain links TRBV5-1 to TRBJ1-1; TRBD1 matches at 9 bases. J was trimmed by 4 bases and V by 2 bases; bases with no gene match: 3. The germline gives CDR1 SGHRS, CDR2 YFSETQ. CDR3 length equals 14 residues.

The chain recombines TRBV19 with TRBJ1-5; D gene ambiguous. Germline CDR1 is LNHDA and CDR2 is SQIVND (reference sequence). Trimming cost V 0 bases and J 5 bases, with 11 bases left between them. CDR3 length: 15 residues. The chain's CDR3 is CASSIDAGSDQPQHF. CDR3 in DNA: TGTGCCAGTAGTATAGATGCAGGTTCGGATCAGCCCCAGCATTTT.

The J gene is TRBJ2-5, the V gene TRBV18; D unresolved. Deletions cut 0 bases from V and 1 base from J, with 12 bases between. Germline V gene sequence: CDR1 KGHSH, CDR2 LQKENI. This CDR3 is 16 amino acids long. The CDR3 DNA is TGTGCCAGCTCACCACCGCTCCAGCGTTTCCAAGAGACCCAGTACTTC. This translates into CASSPPLQRFQETQYF.